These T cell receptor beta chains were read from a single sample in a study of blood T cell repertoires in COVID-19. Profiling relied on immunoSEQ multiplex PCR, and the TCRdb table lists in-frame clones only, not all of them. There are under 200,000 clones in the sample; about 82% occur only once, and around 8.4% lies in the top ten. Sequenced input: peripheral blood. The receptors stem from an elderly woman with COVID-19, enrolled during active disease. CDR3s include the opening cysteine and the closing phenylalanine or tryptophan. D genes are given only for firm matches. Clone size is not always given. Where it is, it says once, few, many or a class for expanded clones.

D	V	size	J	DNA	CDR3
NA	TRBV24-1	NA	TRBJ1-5	TGTGCCACCAGTGACCCTCACAGGGTGAGTCAGCCCCAGCATTTT	CATSDPHRVSQPQHF
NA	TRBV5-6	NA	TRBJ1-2	TGTGCCAGCAGCTTGGAGTTGGGAGGGTCCTCTAACTATGGCTACACCTTC	CASSLELGGSSNYGYTF
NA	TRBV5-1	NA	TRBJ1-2	TGCGCCAGCAGTAGTTCGGGGGGCTATGGCTACACCTTC	CASSSSGGYGYTF
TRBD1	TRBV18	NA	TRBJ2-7	TGTGCCAGCCCTCCCCGGCAGGGGGTTCAAAACGAGCAGTACTTC	CASPPRQGVQNEQYF
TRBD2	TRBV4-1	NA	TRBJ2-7	TGCGCCAGCAGCCAAGGGGGCGGGAGGGGCTCCTACGAGCAGTACTTC	CASSQGGGRGSYEQYF
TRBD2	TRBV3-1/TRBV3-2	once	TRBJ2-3	TGTGCCAGCAGCCCCGGGACTAGCGGGAGGGCATCAGATACGCAGTATTTT	CASSPGTSGRASDTQYF
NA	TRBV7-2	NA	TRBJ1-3	TGTGCCAGCAGCTTACTGGAGGGCCCTTCTGGAAACACCATATATTTT	CASSLLEGPSGNTIYF
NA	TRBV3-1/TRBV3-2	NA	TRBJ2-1	TGTGCCAGCAGCCAAGGACTAGGAGGGCACAATGAGCAGTTCTTC	CASSQGLGGHNEQFF
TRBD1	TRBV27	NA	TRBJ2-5	TGTGCCAGCAGTTCCCCCGGGACAGGGACCCAGTACTTC	CASSSPGTGTQYF
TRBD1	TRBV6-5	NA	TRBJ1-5	TGTGCCAGCAGGGCCCGGGACAGGGGCAATCAGCCCCAGCATTTT	CASRARDRGNQPQHF
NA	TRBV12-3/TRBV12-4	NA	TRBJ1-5	TGTGCCAGCAGTTTAGCGGGAGGTCAGCCCCAGCATTTT	CASSLAGGQPQHF
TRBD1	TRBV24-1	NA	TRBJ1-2	TGTGCCACCAGGGGACCGACAGGGGGCTACACCTTC	CATRGPTGGYTF
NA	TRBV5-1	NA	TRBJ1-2	TGCGCCAGCACAGCAAAATCGGGGGGCTATGGCTACACCTTC	CASTAKSGGYGYTF
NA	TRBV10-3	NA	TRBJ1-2	TGTGCCATCAGTGTCGGGGTGAACTATGGCTACACCTTC	CAISVGVNYGYTF